The 22 T cell receptor beta chains below come from one sample, sequenced in a study of CD8 T cells in ankylosing spondylitis. TCRdb ran MiXCR on the 5' RACE reads and lists one entry per CDR3 protein. Seen here are about 130,000 distinct CDR3 sequences, roughly 15% observed once, and the top ten hold 2.5% to 3.5%. Material for sequencing was blood, either unsorted or a sorted T cell fraction (not recorded which). The receptors were gathered from a female donor with ankylosing spondylitis or in good health (not recorded which).

This clonotype was counted at least ten times. The chain links TRBV6-5 to TRBJ1-5; D is unclear. V lost 6 bases to trimming and J lost 2 bases, with 17 bases between them. Germline V gene lookup returns CDR1 MNHEY and CDR2 SVGAGI. This CDR3 has 16 amino acids. CDR3 sequence reads: CASSHSLRVGNQPQHF. The CDR3, as DNA: TGTGCCAGCAGCCACTCCTTGAGGGTCGGCAATCAGCCCCAGCATTTT.

The chain links TRBV7-3 to TRBJ1-1; D not resolved. Germline V gene sequence: CDR1 SGHTA, CDR2 FQGTGA. There are 14 residues in the CDR3. Trimming removed 2 bases at V and 2 bases at J, with 9 bases between. CDR3 residues: CASSLYPGNTEAFF. CDR3 in DNA: TGTGCCAGCAGCTTATATCCGGGAAACACTGAAGCTTTCTTT.

This clonotype was seen ten or more times. V gene TRBV10-3 combines with J gene TRBJ2-1; the match to TRBD1 covers 10 bases. The CDR3 loop spans 15 amino acids. Germline CDR1 and CDR2: ENHRY and SYGVKD. J lost 8 bases, V lost 7 bases, and 11 bases had no gene match. CDR3 in amino acids: CAITPGDRGWDEQFF. The CDR3 nucleotides read TGTGCCATCACCCCAGGGGACAGGGGTTGGGATGAGCAGTTCTTC.

This clonotype has ten or more counts. The chain couples TRBV12-3 or TRBV12-4 to TRBJ2-2; the D gene is possibly TRBD1 (6 bases). The CDR3 covers 14 residues. The V gene lost 6 bases and the J gene lost 5 bases, with 13 bases spanning the gap. The CDR3 nucleotides read TGTGCCAGCAGCCCACAGGGAGCTACCGGGGAGCTGTTTTTT. It translates to CASSPQGATGELFF.

This clonotype has a count of ten or more. This rearrangement joins TRBV5-1 to TRBJ2-1; D tentatively reads TRBD1 or TRBD2 (6 bases each). The CDR3 runs to 15 residues. Germline V gives CDR1 SGHRS, CDR2 YFSETQ. Trimming pared 0 bases from V and 3 bases from J, leaving 10 bases between. CDR3 coding DNA: TGCGCCAGCAGCTTGGGAGGGGGGAACTACAATGAGCAGTTCTTC. Translating gives CASSLGGGNYNEQFF.

This clonotype was recorded many times. The junction does not match germline at one end; this may be a read error. The rearrangement uses TRBV5-1 and TRBJ1-1, with TRBD1 matching over 7 bases. Germline lookup yields CDR1 SGHRS and CDR2 YFSETQ. The CDR3 totals 13 residues. In nucleotides, the CDR3 is TGCGCCAGCAGCAGAGAGGGACAGTCGAGGGATACTTTT. It is translated as CASSREGQSRDTF.

This clonotype was detected many times. The V call is TRBV5-1, the J call TRBJ2-7; TRBD1 might be the D (5 bases). The germline gives CDR1 SGHRS, CDR2 YFSETQ. The CDR3 runs to 13 residues. V dropped 4 bases and J dropped 3 bases, with 11 bases sitting between them. CDR3 bases: TGCGCCAGCAGCACCGGACATGGCTACGAGCAGTACTTC. The encoded protein is CASSTGHGYEQYF. The full variable domain, its missing parts supplied by reference TRBV5-1 and TRBJ2-7, is KAGVTQTPRYLIKTRGQQVTLSCSPISGHRSVSWYQQTPGQGLQFLFEYFSETQRNKGNFPGRFSGRQFSNSRSEMNVSTLELGDSALYLCASSTGHGYEQYFGPGTRLTVT.

V gene TRBV11-2 combines with J gene TRBJ2-5; D remains unclear. CDR3 size: 15 residues. Germline lookup yields CDR1 SGHAT and CDR2 FQNNGV. Trimming cost V 2 bases and J 2 bases, with 12 bases left between them. In DNA form, the CDR3 reads TGTGCCAGCAGCTTAACCTCCCGCTTACAAGAGACCCAGTACTTC. It yields the protein CASSLTSRLQETQYF.

Notes on this clonotype: Given a much more abundant clone one base away, this may be a read error. V usage is TRBV5-1 and J usage is TRBJ2-7; no clear D. CDR3 length equals 12 residues. Germline values: CDR1 SGHRS, CDR2 YFSETQ. The CDR3 sequence is CASSLERNEHYF. The CDR3, as DNA: TGCGCCAGCAGCTTGGAGAGGAACGAGCACTACTTC.

The chain links TRBV5-8 to TRBJ2-3, with TRBD1 as a possible D gene (7 bases). Germline V gives CDR1 SGHTS, CDR2 YDEGEE. The CDR3 runs 14 residues. V was clipped by 6 bases and J by 2 bases, with 13 bases between them. CDR3: CASTGGQYTDTQYF. The CDR3 DNA sequence: TGTGCCAGCACAGGGGGGCAATACACAGATACGCAGTATTTT.

There are a few counts of this clonotype. Written as DNA, the CDR3 is TGCAGCGTCTCCGCCTTGGACACTGGAAACACCATATATTTT. Translation: CSVSALDTGNTIYF. The genes are TRBV29-1 and TRBJ1-3; D possibly corresponds to TRBD1 (5 bases). Per the germline V gene, CDR1 is SQVTM and CDR2 is ANQGSEA. With 6 bases removed from V and 2 bases from J, the gap between germline ends came to 14 bases. CDR3 size: 14 residues. Complete variable domain (other parts from reference TRBV29-1 and TRBJ1-3): SAVISQKPSRDICQRGTSLTIQCQVDSQVTMMFWYRQQPGQSLTLIATANQGSEATYESGFVIDKFPISRPNLTFSTLTVSNMSPEDSSIYLCSVSALDTGNTIYFGEGSWLTVV.

This clonotype was counted a few times. This rearrangement joins TRBV5-1 to TRBJ1-1; TRBD1 aligns across 9 bases. This CDR3 spans 13 amino acids. The V and J ends lost 4 bases and 6 bases, in that order; junction bases with no gene match: 4. Per germline, CDR1 SGHRS and CDR2 YFSETQ. The CDR3 region has the DNA TGCGCCAGCAGCCCGGGGACAGGGTCTGAAGCTTTCTTT. It translates to CASSPGTGSEAFF.

This chain connects TRBV28 to TRBJ2-7, with 7 bases aligning to TRBD1. Germline values: CDR1 MDHEN, CDR2 SYDVKM. This CDR3 is built from 15 residues. V shed 6 bases and J 6 bases; nucleotides not matched to a gene: 14. The CDR3 reads CASSPVNRGSTEQYF. CDR3 in DNA: TGTGCCAGCAGCCCAGTAAACAGGGGATCAACCGAGCAGTACTTC. Complete variable domain (other parts from reference TRBV28 and TRBJ2-7): DVKVTQSSRYLVKRTGEKVFLECVQDMDHENMFWYRQDPGLGLRLIYFSYDVKMKEKGDIPEGYSVSREKKERFSLILESASTNQTSMYLCASSPVNRGSTEQYFGPGTRLTVT.

The CDR3 region is CASSLAPSGGAYEQYF. The CDR3 DNA is TGTGCCAGCAGCTTAGCTCCTAGCGGGGGGGCGTACGAGCAGTACTTC. The rearrangement links TRBV7-6 to TRBJ2-7; 12 bases align to TRBD2. This CDR3 is 16 amino acids long. Per germline, CDR1 SGHVS and CDR2 FNYEAQ. Trimming cost V 0 bases and J 4 bases; bases outside gene matches: 4. Supplemented by reference TRBV7-6 and TRBJ2-7, the full variable domain reads GAGVSQSPRYKVTKRGQDVALRCDPISGHVSLYWYRQALGQGPEFLTYFNYEAQQDKSGLPNDRFSAERPEGSISTLTIQRTEQRDSAMYRCASSLAPSGGAYEQYFGPGTRLTVT.

This clonotype was recorded at least ten times. The V gene is TRBV7-9, the J gene TRBJ2-5; no firm D call. Trimming left V 5 bases short and J 5 bases short, with 9 bases between. This CDR3 contains 12 residues. Looked up from germline, CDR1 is SEHNR and CDR2 is FQNEAQ (reference sequence). The CDR3 spells CASSAIAETQYF. In DNA form, the CDR3 reads TGTGCCAGCAGCGCGATCGCCGAGACCCAGTACTTC.

This clonotype has only a few counts. The chain carries TRBV12-3 or TRBV12-4 and TRBJ1-5; no reliable D call. This CDR3 has 14 residues. The V end lost 6 bases, the J end lost 4 bases, and 13 bases lay between the germline ends. The CDR3 loop reads CASSQDAANQPQHF. In DNA form, the CDR3 reads TGTGCCAGCAGCCAGGACGCGGCGAATCAGCCCCAGCATTTT.

V is TRBV30 and J is TRBJ1-1; the D gene is possibly TRBD1 (5 bases). Germline V gives CDR1 GTSNPN, CDR2 SVGIG (reference sequence). V gave up 7 bases and J gave up 5 bases, with 14 bases separating them. The CDR3 contains 12 residues. CDR3 in amino acids: CASGREATEAFF. The CDR3 DNA reads as TGTGCCTCCGGCAGGGAGGCAACTGAAGCTTTCTTT.

The sample holds a few counts of this clonotype. V gene TRBV29-1 combines with J gene TRBJ1-5; D is uncertain. Per the germline V gene, CDR1 is SQVTM and CDR2 is ANQGSEA. CDR3 length: 13 residues. V shed 5 bases and J shed 7 bases, with 15 bases lying between them. CDR3 amino acids: CSVQTDLRQPQHF. The CDR3 coding sequence is TGCAGCGTTCAAACAGACTTGAGACAGCCCCAGCATTTT.

This clonotype turned up a few times. The chain has TRBV6-5 and TRBJ1-5, with D hard to call. CDR3 size: 15 residues. V was cut by 0 bases and J by 0 bases, with 6 bases left in between. Germline V CDR1 and CDR2: MNHEY, SVGAGI. CDR3 region: CASSYSGSSNQPQHF. The CDR3 region has the DNA TGTGCCAGCAGTTACTCAGGGAGTAGCAATCAGCCCCAGCATTTT.

This clonotype was found many times. This chain uses TRBV6-5 with TRBJ2-7, with D unresolved. From germline, CDR1 is MNHEY and CDR2 SVGAGI. Trimming removed 10 bases at V and 5 bases at J, with 15 bases between. This CDR3 has 12 amino acids. The CDR3: CATSRTPDEQYF. CDR3 nucleotide sequence: TGTGCCACCTCCCGAACCCCCGACGAGCAGTACTTC.

On this clonotype itself: Just one base apart from a much larger clone, this may be a read error. This rearrangement joins TRBV20-1 to TRBJ2-6; D is unresolved. Germline assignment: CDR1 DFQATT and CDR2 SNEGSKA (reference sequence). This CDR3 contains 13 residues. DNA for the CDR3: TGCAGTGCCCCAGTATCTGGGTCCAACGTCCTGACTTTC. It specifies CSAPVSGSNVLTF.

This clonotype was detected only once. A much larger clone lies one base from this, so it may be a read error. This chain joins TRBV5-1 and TRBJ1-2; 7 nucleotides align to TRBD1. The CDR3 totals 15 residues. Germline V gene lookup returns CDR1 SGHRS and CDR2 YFSETQ. CDR3 sequence (DNA): TGCGCCAGCCGCTTGGACCGCAGGGGGATCGATGGCTACACCTTC. This sequence encodes CASRLDRRGIDGYTF.